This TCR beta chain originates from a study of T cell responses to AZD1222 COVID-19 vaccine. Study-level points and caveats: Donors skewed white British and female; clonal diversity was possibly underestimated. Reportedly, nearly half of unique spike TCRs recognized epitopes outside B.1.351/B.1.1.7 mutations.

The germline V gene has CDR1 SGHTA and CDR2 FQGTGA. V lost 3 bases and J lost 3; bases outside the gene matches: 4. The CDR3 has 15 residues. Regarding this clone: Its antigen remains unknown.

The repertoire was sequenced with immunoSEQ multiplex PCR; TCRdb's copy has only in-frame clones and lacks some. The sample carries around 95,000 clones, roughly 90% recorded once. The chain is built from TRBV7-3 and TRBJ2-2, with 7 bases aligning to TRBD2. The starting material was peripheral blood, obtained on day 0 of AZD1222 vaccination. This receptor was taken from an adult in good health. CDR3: CASSLGGVHTGELFF. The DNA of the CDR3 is TGTGCCAGCAGCTTGGGAGGGGTGCACACCGGGGAGCTGTTTTTT.